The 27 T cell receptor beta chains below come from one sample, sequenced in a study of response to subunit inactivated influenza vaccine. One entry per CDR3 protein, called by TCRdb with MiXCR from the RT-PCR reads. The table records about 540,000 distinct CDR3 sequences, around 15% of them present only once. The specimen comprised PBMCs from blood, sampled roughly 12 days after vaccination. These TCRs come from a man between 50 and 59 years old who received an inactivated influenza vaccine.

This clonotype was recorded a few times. DNA of the CDR3: TGCGCCAGCAGCGAGAGACTAGCGGGAGTAGACAATGAGCAGTTCTTC. This sequence encodes CASSERLAGVDNEQFF. The gene calls are TRBV5-1 and TRBJ2-1; 12 positions agree with TRBD2. Germline CDR1 SGHRS, CDR2 YFSETQ. The CDR3 has 16 residues. Losses at the gene ends were 4 bases for V and 5 bases for J; bases not matched to a gene: 7.

The CDR3 DNA reads as TGTGCCACCAGCAGAGGGGAGGGTGAGCAGTTCTTC. This codes for CATSRGEGEQFF. The rearrangement links TRBV15 to TRBJ2-1, with 7 positions matching TRBD2. V shed 1 base and J 9 bases; nucleotides not matched to a gene: 0. Looked up from germline, CDR1 is LNHNV and CDR2 is YYDKDF (reference sequence). CDR3 length: 12 residues.

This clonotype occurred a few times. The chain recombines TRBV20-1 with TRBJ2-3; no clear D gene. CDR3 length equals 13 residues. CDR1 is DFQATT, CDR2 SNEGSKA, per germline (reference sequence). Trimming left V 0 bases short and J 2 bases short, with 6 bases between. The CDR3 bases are TGCAGTGCTAGAGACGCCACCACAGATACGCAGTATTTT. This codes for CSARDATTDTQYF.

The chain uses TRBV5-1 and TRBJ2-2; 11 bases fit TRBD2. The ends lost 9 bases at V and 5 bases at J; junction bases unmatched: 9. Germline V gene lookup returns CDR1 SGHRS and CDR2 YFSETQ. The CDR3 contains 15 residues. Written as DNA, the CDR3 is TGCGCCACCGCCCGTCCTAGCGGGGGGACCGGGGAGCTGTTTTTT. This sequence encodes CATARPSGGTGELFF. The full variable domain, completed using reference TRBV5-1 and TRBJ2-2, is KAGVTQTPRYLIKTRGQQVTLSCSPISGHRSVSWYQQTPGQGLQFLFEYFSETQRNKGNFPGRFSGRQFSNSRSEMNVSTLELGDSALYLCATARPSGGTGELFFGEGSRLTVL.

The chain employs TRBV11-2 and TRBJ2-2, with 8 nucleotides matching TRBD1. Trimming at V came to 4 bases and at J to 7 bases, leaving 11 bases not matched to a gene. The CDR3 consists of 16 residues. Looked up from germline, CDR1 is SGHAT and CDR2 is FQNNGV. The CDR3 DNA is TGTGCCAGCAGCTCTAGGACAGGGCAGGCCTTCGGGGAGCTGTTTTTT. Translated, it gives CASSSRTGQAFGELFF.

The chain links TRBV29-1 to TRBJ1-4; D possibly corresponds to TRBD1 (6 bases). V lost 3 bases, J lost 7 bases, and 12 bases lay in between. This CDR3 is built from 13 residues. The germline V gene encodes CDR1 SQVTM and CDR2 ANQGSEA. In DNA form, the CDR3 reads TGCAGCGTTGATCTAGGGGGTGGTGAAAAACTGTTTTTT. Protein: CSVDLGGGEKLFF.

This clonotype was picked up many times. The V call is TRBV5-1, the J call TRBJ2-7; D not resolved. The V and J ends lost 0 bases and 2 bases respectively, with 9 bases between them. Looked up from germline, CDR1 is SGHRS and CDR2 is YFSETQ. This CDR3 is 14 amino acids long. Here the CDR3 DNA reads TGCGCCAGCAGCTTGGTAGGAATCCCCTACGAGCAGTACTTC. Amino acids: CASSLVGIPYEQYF.

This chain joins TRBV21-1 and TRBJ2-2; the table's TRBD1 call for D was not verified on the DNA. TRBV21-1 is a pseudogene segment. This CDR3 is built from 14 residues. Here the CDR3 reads CASSRPGDTGELFF. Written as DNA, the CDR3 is TGTGCCAGCAGCAGACCGGGAGACACCGGGGAGCTGTTTTTT.

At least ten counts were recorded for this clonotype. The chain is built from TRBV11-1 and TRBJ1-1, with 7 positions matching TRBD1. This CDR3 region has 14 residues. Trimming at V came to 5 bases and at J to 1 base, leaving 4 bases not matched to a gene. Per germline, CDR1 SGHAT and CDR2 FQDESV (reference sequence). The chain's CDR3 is CASSRDRANTEAFF. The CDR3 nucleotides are TGTGCCAGCAGCCGGGACAGAGCGAACACTGAAGCTTTCTTT.

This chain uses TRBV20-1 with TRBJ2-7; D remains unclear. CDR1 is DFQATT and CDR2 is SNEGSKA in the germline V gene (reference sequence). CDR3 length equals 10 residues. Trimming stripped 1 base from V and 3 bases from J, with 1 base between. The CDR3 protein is CSARGYEQYF. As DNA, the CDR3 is TGCAGTGCTAGAGGCTACGAGCAGTACTTC.

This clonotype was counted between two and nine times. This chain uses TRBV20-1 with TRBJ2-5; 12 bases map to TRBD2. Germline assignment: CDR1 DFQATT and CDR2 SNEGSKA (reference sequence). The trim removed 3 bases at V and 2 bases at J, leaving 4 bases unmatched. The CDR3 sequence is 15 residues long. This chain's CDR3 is CSARGTSGFQETQYF. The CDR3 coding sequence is TGCAGTGCTAGGGGGACTAGCGGGTTTCAAGAGACCCAGTACTTC.

Written as DNA, the CDR3 is TGCAGTGCTAGTCGGGGGGCCGGACAAGAGACCCAGTACTTC. Protein sequence: CSASRGAGQETQYF. This chain joins TRBV20-1 and TRBJ2-5, with D possibly being TRBD2 (7 bases). V was trimmed by 3 bases and J by 2 bases, leaving 13 bases between them. The CDR3 spans 14 residues. CDR1 is DFQATT, CDR2 SNEGSKA, per germline (reference sequence).

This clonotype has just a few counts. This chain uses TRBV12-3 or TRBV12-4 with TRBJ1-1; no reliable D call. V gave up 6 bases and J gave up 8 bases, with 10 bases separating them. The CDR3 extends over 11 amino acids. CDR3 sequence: CASRMGEEAFF. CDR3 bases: TGTGCCAGCAGAATGGGAGAAGAAGCTTTCTTT.

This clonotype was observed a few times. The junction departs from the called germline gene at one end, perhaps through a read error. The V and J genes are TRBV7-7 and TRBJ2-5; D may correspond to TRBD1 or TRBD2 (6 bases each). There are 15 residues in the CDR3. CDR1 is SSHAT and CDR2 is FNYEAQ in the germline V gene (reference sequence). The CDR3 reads CASSPDSGAWETQYF. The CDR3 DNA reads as TGTGCTAGCAGCCCGGATTCGGGGGCATGGGAGACCCAGTACTTC.

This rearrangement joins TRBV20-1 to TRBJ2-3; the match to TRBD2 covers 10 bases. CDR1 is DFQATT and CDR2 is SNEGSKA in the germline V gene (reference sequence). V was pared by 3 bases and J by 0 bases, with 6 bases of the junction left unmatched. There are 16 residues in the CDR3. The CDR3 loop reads CSASPPSGGSTDTQYF. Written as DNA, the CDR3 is TGCAGTGCTAGCCCTCCTAGCGGGGGTAGCACAGATACGCAGTATTTT.

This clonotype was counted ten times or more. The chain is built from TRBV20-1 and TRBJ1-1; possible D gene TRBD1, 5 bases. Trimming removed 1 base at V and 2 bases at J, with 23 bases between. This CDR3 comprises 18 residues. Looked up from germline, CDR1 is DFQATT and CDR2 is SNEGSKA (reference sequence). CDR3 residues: CSARVGTGINYLNTEAFF. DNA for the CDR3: TGCAGTGCTAGAGTGGGGACGGGGATCAATTACCTTAACACTGAAGCTTTCTTT.

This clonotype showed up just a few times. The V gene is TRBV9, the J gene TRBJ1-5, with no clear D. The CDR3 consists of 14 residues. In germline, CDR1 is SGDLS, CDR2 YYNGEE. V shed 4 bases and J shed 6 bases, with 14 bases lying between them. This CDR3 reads CASSPSSFVQPQHF. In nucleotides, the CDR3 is TGTGCCAGCAGCCCTAGTTCATTTGTTCAGCCCCAGCATTTT.

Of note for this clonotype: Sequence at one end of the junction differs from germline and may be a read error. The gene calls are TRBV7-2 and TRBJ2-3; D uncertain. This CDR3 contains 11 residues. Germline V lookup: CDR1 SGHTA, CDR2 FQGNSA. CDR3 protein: CASSLGLGPTF. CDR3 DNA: TGTGCCAGCAGCTTAGGCCTCGGCCCCACGTTT.

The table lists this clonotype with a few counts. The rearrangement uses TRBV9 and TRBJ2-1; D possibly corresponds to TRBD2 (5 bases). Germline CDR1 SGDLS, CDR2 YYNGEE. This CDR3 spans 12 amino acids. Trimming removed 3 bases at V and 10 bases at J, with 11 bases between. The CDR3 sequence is CASSASRGEQFF. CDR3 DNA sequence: TGTGCCAGCAGCGCGAGTCGAGGGGAGCAGTTCTTC.

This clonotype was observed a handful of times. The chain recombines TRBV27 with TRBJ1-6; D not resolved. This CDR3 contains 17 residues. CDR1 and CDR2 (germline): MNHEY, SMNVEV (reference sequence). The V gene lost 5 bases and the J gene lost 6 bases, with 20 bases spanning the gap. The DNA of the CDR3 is TGTGCCAGCAGTCCCCTTGCCTATCGAGGACTTAATTCACCCCTCCACTTT. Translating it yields CASSPLAYRGLNSPLHF.

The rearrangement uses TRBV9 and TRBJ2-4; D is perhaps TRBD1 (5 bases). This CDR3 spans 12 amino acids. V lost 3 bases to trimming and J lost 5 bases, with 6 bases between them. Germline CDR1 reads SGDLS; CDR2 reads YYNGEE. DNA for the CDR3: TGTGCCAGCAGCGGGACACAAAACATTCAGTACTTC. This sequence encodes CASSGTQNIQYF.

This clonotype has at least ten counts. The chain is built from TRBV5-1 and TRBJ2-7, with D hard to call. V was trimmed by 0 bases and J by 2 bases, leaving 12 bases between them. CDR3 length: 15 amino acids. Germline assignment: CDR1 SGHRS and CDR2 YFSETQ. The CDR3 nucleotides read TGCGCCAGCAGCTTGGACGGACCAGGTGCCTACGAGCAGTACTTC. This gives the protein CASSLDGPGAYEQYF.

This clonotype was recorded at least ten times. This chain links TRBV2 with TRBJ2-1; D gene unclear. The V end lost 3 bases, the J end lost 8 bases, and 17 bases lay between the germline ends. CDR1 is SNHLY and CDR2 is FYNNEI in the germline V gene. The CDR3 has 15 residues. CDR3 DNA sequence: TGTGCCAGCAGTGATACCGCAGCCGCGTCGGATGAGCAGTTCTTC. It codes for CASSDTAAASDEQFF.

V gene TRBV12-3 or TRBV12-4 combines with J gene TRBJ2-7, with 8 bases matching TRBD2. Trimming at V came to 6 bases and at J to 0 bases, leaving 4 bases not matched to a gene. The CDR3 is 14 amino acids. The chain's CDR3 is CASRTGGSSYEQYF. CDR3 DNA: TGTGCCAGCAGGACGGGGGGGAGCTCCTACGAGCAGTACTTC.

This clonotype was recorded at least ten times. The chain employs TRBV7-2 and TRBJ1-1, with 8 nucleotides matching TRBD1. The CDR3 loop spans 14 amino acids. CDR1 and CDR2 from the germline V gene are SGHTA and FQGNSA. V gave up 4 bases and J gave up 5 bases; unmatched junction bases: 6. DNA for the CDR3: TGTGCCAGCAGCTCAATCAACAGGGGGACTGAAGCTTTCTTT. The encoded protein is CASSSINRGTEAFF. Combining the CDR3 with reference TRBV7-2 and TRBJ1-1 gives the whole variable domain GAGVSQSPSNKVTEKGKDVELRCDPISGHTALYWYRQSLGQGLEFLIYFQGNSAPDKSGLPSDRFSAERTGGSVSTLTIQRTQQEDSAVYLCASSSINRGTEAFFGQGTRLTVV.

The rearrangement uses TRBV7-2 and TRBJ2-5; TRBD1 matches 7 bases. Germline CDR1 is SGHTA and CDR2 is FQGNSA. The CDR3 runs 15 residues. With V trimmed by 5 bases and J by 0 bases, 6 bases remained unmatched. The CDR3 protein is CASSPRTGYQETQYF. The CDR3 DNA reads TGTGCCAGCAGCCCTCGGACAGGATACCAAGAGACCCAGTACTTC.

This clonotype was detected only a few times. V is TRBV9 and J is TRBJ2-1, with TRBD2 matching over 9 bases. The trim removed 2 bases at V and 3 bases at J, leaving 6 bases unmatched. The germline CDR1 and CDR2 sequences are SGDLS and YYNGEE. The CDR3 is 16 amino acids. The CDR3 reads CASSVGTSGYYNEQFF. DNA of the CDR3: TGTGCCAGCAGCGTTGGAACTAGCGGGTACTACAATGAGCAGTTCTTC.